This T cell receptor (beta chain) originates from a study of blood T cell repertoires in COVID-19. Overall study: Researchers got acute and convalescent COVID-19 samples from the United States, Italy and Spain.

Assay used: immunoSEQ multiplex PCR; TCRdb lists only in-frame clones, some missing. The sample gives hundreds of thousands of clones, 87% of which show up once; under 3% is in the top ten. The CDR3 sequence is 13 residues long. Participants reported their clinical history, and cohort assignment relied on those reports. Sequencing was done on a sample of PBMCs or T cells enriched from blood (not recorded which). The clonotype originates from a woman aged 25 to 39 who had recovered from COVID-19. The gene calls are TRBV21-1 and TRBJ2-1; the tabulated D call, TRBD1, remains unverified against the DNA. TRBV21-1 counts as a pseudogene. Here the CDR3 DNA reads TGTGCCAGCGGTGGCAGGGGGTTCAATGAGCAGTTCTTC. It translates to CASGGRGFNEQFF.